This TCR beta chain was sequenced in a study of blood T cell repertoires in COVID-19. Looking at the study overall: Specimens from acute and convalescent COVID-19 originated in the United States, Italy and Spain. T cells, B-cell-depleted T cells, or PBMCs provided the cDNA or gDNA that served as material.

From germline, CDR1 is KGHDR and CDR2 SFDVKD. The CDR3 totals 16 residues. V was pared by 0 bases and J by 5 bases, with 5 bases of the junction left unmatched. Per the authors' pipeline: From reference gene primer amplification, estimates of nucleated cell counts were derived. The protocol was immunoSEQ multiplex PCR, while the TCRdb copy is restricted to in-frame clones and leaves out a portion. The V and J calls and the clone size are those of that table, but D and trimming were determined from the DNA. The repertoire holds some 51,000 clones, with 70% to 90% as singletons. V usage is TRBV24-1 and J usage is TRBJ2-7; 11 bases agree with TRBD2. This TCR came from a man in his 60s with acute or convalescent COVID-19. The sample comprised peripheral blood. DNA for the CDR3: TGTGCCACCAGTGATTTGGGGCTAGCGGGAGGTGACGAGCAGTACTTC. Translation: CATSDLGLAGGDEQYF.